The 27 T cell receptor beta chains below all came from one sample that was sequenced in a study of blood T cells in healthy people across ages. It was with a sample-barcoded 5' primer and a J-beta primer mix that a second PCR of roughly 7 to 12 cycles was run. A single record per CDR3 protein comes from TCRdb applying MiXCR to the 5' RACE reads. This sample yields some 780,000 distinct CDR3 sequences, of which roughly three fifths are seen a single time; about 26% belongs to the top ten. Specimen: blood. Receptors were obtained from a man between 40 and 49 years old in good health.

The chain links TRBV20-1 to TRBJ1-2; no firm D call. Germline CDR1 DFQATT, CDR2 SNEGSKA (reference sequence). V lost 5 bases and J 0 bases, leaving 7 bases between the germline ends. The CDR3 covers 12 residues. This CDR3 reads CSADNANYGYTF. CDR3 in DNA: TGCAGTGCTGACAACGCTAACTATGGCTACACCTTC.

The table lists this clonotype with a few counts. The V gene is TRBV4-1, the J gene TRBJ1-2, with D hard to call. V shed 2 bases and J shed 4 bases, with 11 bases lying between them. CDR1 and CDR2 from the germline V gene are MGHRA and YSYEKL. The CDR3 contains 14 residues. The DNA of the CDR3 is TGCGCCAGCAGCCAAAATAGAGGGCTCTATGGCTACACCTTC. Translation: CASSQNRGLYGYTF.

In its sample, this clonotype was seen once. V and J are TRBV6-5 and TRBJ2-7; D gene uncertain. Germline-derived CDR1 and CDR2 are MNHEY and SVGAGI. This CDR3 contains 13 residues. Trimming took off 5 bases at V and 1 base at J, with 9 bases between the two ends. The CDR3 here is CASSDQVSYEQYF. The CDR3, as DNA: TGTGCCAGCAGTGACCAGGTTTCCTACGAGCAGTACTTC.

This rearrangement joins TRBV20-1 to TRBJ2-5, with a weak D call TRBD2 (6 bases). The CDR3 sequence is 18 residues long. Germline-derived CDR1 and CDR2 are DFQATT and SNEGSKA (reference sequence). V shed 3 bases and J shed 5 bases, with 28 bases lying between them. CDR3 coding DNA: TGCAGTGCTAGTCGTGTTTTAACTAGCCAGGTTTGGACGGAGACCCAGTACTTC. Translation gives CSASRVLTSQVWTETQYF.

This clonotype was observed a single time. The rearrangement joins TRBV19 to TRBJ2-6; D may be TRBD1 (6 bases). Trimming removed 3 bases from V and 0 bases from J, with 15 bases in between. The germline CDR1 and CDR2 sequences are LNHDA and SQIVND (reference sequence). The CDR3 contains 18 residues. In nucleotides, the CDR3 is TGTGCCAGTAGTATGGCAGGGGTCCAACTCTCTGGGGCCAACGTCCTGACTTTC. Its protein product is CASSMAGVQLSGANVLTF.

The chain recombines TRBV28 with TRBJ1-1; TRBD1 matches 8 bases. Germline-derived CDR1 and CDR2 are MDHEN and SYDVKM. The CDR3 is made up of 16 amino acids. J was trimmed by 0 bases and V by 3 bases; bases with no gene match: 6. The CDR3 nucleotides are TGTGCCAGCAGTTTTACAGGGGGTCCGATGAACACTGAAGCTTTCTTT. This translates into CASSFTGGPMNTEAFF.

V gene TRBV9 combines with J gene TRBJ1-2; D gene unclear. The CDR3 loop spans 15 amino acids. Germline-derived CDR1 and CDR2 are SGDLS and YYNGEE. V lost 0 bases and J 1 base, leaving 10 bases between the germline ends. The DNA for the CDR3 is TGTGCCAGCAGCGTAGAGGCTATCAATAACTATGGCTACACCTTC. As protein: CASSVEAINNYGYTF.

V is TRBV5-1 and J is TRBJ2-1, with 8 bases fitting TRBD2. This CDR3 spans 14 amino acids. Trimming removed 2 bases from V and 5 bases from J; junction bases left unmatched: 3. Germline assignment: CDR1 SGHRS and CDR2 YFSETQ. The CDR3 loop is CASSFREGHNEQFF. The CDR3 nucleotides read TGCGCCAGCAGCTTCCGGGAGGGTCACAATGAGCAGTTCTTC.

This chain connects TRBV7-2 to TRBJ2-3, with D perhaps matching TRBD2 (5 bases). Trimming removed 5 bases from V and 6 bases from J, with 12 bases in between. Germline loops: CDR1 SGHTA, CDR2 FQGNSA. This CDR3 has 13 residues. The CDR3 nucleotides are TGTGCCAGCAGCCTCCTCGGGGTGGATACGCAGTATTTT. Amino acids: CASSLLGVDTQYF.

This clonotype was recorded a few times. The chain carries TRBV6-1 and TRBJ2-5; 8 bases agree with TRBD1. Germline V gene lookup returns CDR1 MNHNS and CDR2 SASEGT. V dropped 6 bases and J dropped 5; count of bases not matched to a gene: 8. CDR3 length: 14 residues. The CDR3 protein is CASSGQGIAETQYF. The CDR3, as DNA: TGTGCCAGCAGCGGACAGGGCATTGCGGAGACCCAGTACTTC.

The CDR3, as DNA: TGTGCCAGCAGCTTTCCTAGACAGGGCTTCACAGATACGCAGTATTTT. It codes for CASSFPRQGFTDTQYF. The rearrangement links TRBV7-8 to TRBJ2-3; 7 positions agree with TRBD1. Germline CDR1 and CDR2: SGHVS and FQNEAQ. J was trimmed by 2 bases and V by 3 bases; bases with no gene match: 8. This CDR3 spans 16 amino acids.

The CDR3 sequence is CASRNAGTAYGYTF. The CDR3 DNA is TGTGCCAGCAGAAACGCCGGGACAGCTTATGGCTACACCTTC. The chain joins TRBV6-5 to TRBJ1-2; TRBD1 matches 7 bases. The CDR3 length is 14 residues. V gave up 6 bases and J gave up 5 bases; unmatched junction bases: 9. Germline loops: CDR1 MNHEY, CDR2 SVGAGI.

The V call is TRBV2, the J call TRBJ1-5, with D uncertain. This CDR3 has 14 amino acids. The germline gives CDR1 SNHLY, CDR2 FYNNEI. The V gene lost 6 bases and the J gene lost 7 bases, with 16 bases spanning the gap. Here the CDR3 reads CASRVGIDRQPQHF. CDR3 nucleotides: TGTGCCAGCAGGGTGGGGATTGATAGACAGCCCCAGCATTTT.

This clonotype has only a few counts. The J gene is TRBJ2-7, the V gene TRBV10-3, with 13 bases matching TRBD2. The J call is uncertain, as TRBJ2-5 better fits the DNA end. The germline CDR1 and CDR2 sequences are ENHRY and SYGVKD. The CDR3 sequence is 18 residues long. Written as DNA, the CDR3 is TGTGCCATTGCGCTGGGGACTAGCGGGGCCGCCGGCCAAGAGACCCAGTACTTC. Amino acids: CAIALGTSGAAGQETQYF.

On this clonotype: A much larger clonotype is one base distant, so this may be a read error. The rearrangement uses TRBV20-1 and TRBJ1-5; D is ambiguous. Germline loops: CDR1 DFQATT, CDR2 SNEGSKA (reference sequence). The CDR3 runs 15 residues. Here the CDR3 DNA reads TGCAGTACTAGAGATATAGCGACCAGCAATCAGCCCCAGCATTTT. Protein: CSTRDIATSNQPQHF.

V gene TRBV6-5 combines with J gene TRBJ2-3; 7 nucleotides align to TRBD1. The length of the CDR3 is 15 residues. Germline V lookup: CDR1 MNHEY, CDR2 SVGAGI. V lost 1 base and J lost 4; bases outside the gene matches: 5. CDR3 region: CASSYLWQGADTQYF. CDR3 bases: TGTGCCAGCAGTTACTTGTGGCAGGGGGCAGATACGCAGTATTTT.

A word on this clonotype: This clone may be a read error of a much larger clone one base away. The chain recombines TRBV5-1 with TRBJ2-1; 9 nucleotides align to TRBD1. CDR3 length equals 17 residues. V was pared by 0 bases and J by 10 bases, with 14 bases of the junction left unmatched. CDR1 SGHRS and CDR2 YFSETQ come from the germline V gene. The CDR3 reads CASSLESSGTGFDEQFF. DNA of the CDR3: TGCGCCAGCAGCTTGGAGTCCAGCGGGACAGGGTTCGACGAGCAGTTCTTC.

The chain has TRBV6-5 and TRBJ2-1; D gene ambiguous. The end of the DNA is better explained by TRBJ2-7, so the J call may be wrong. CDR3 length equals 16 residues. CDR1 and CDR2 (germline): MNHEY, SVGAGI. In DNA form, the CDR3 reads TGTGCCAGCAGTTCCCACCTACGGAGCTCCTACAATGAGCAGTACTTC. This sequence encodes CASSSHLRSSYNEQYF.

The chain has TRBV29-1 and TRBJ2-1; the D gene could be TRBD1 or TRBD2 (5 bases each). There are 12 residues in the CDR3. Germline V gene sequence: CDR1 SQVTM, CDR2 ANQGSEA. V lost 1 base and J lost 15, with 16 bases in between. The CDR3 nucleotides are TGCAGCGTTGAAGGCAGGGCCGGGGTGTGGTTCTTC. Residues: CSVEGRAGVWFF.

The V gene is TRBV12-3 or TRBV12-4, the J gene TRBJ2-1; 7 bases agree with TRBD2. V gave up 3 bases and J gave up 4 bases; unmatched junction bases: 6. The CDR3 spans 15 residues. Here the CDR3 DNA reads TGTGCCAGCAGTTTTGTTAGCGGGCCTTACAATGAGCAGTTCTTC. This encodes CASSFVSGPYNEQFF.

The V call is TRBV20-1, the J call TRBJ2-2; 7 bases fit TRBD2. J was trimmed by 1 base and V by 4 bases; bases with no gene match: 6. Germline lookup yields CDR1 DFQATT and CDR2 SNEGSKA (reference sequence). This CDR3 is built from 15 residues. The CDR3, as DNA: TGCAGTGCTACTCCCCAGCGGGGGAACACCGGGGAGCTGTTTTTT. This codes for CSATPQRGNTGELFF.

The gene calls are TRBV11-2 and TRBJ2-3; the D is unclear. This CDR3 has 13 amino acids. Germline-derived CDR1 and CDR2 are SGHAT and FQNNGV. The V end was cut by 5 bases, the J end by 4 bases, with 10 bases between. For the CDR3, the DNA is TGTGCCAGCAGCCCCTGGTACGCAGATACGCAGTATTTT. It translates to CASSPWYADTQYF.

The DNA of the CDR3 is TGTGCCAGCAGTTGGGCGAGCTCCTATAATTCACCCCTCCACTTT. As protein: CASSWASSYNSPLHF. This chain links TRBV28 with TRBJ1-6, with D uncertain. This CDR3 contains 15 residues. CDR1 is MDHEN and CDR2 is SYDVKM in the germline V gene. The V and J ends lost 4 bases and 0 bases respectively, with 7 bases between them.

V usage is TRBV7-6 and J usage is TRBJ2-4; D ambiguous. The DNA end is a closer match to TRBJ2-7, so the J assignment may be wrong. Per germline, CDR1 SGHVS and CDR2 FNYEAQ. This CDR3 is built from 13 residues. CDR3 amino acids: CASSLPASGEQYF. In DNA form, the CDR3 reads TGTGCCAGCAGCTTACCCGCTTCGGGCGAGCAGTACTTC.

This clonotype has a single count. The chain links TRBV27 to TRBJ1-2; 10 bases fit TRBD1. The CDR3 is 17 amino acids. Germline CDR1 and CDR2: MNHEY and SMNVEV (reference sequence). Trimming removed 0 bases from V and 4 bases from J; junction bases left unmatched: 8. CDR3 protein: CASSLSGTGAVPYGYTF. Here the CDR3 DNA reads TGTGCCAGCAGTTTATCGGGGACAGGGGCTGTACCCTATGGCTACACCTTC.

This clonotype was picked up many times. This chain connects TRBV6-5 to TRBJ2-6, with 8 bases that match TRBD2. Germline V gene data show CDR1 as MNHEY and CDR2 as SVGAGI. V dropped 5 bases and J dropped 0; count of bases not matched to a gene: 9. The CDR3 has 18 residues. The CDR3 region is CASSNRGGGYSGANVLTF. CDR3 in DNA: TGTGCCAGCAGTAACCGGGGGGGAGGGTACTCTGGGGCCAACGTCCTGACTTTC.

The chain is built from TRBV3-1 and TRBJ1-5; no definite D call. In germline, CDR1 is LGHDT, CDR2 YNNKEL (reference sequence). V was pared by 0 bases and J by 0 bases, with 6 bases between. The CDR3 is made up of 15 amino acids. In DNA form, the CDR3 reads TGTGCCAGCAGCCAAGAGGGAAATAGCAATCAGCCCCAGCATTTT. Its translation: CASSQEGNSNQPQHF.